These T cell receptor beta chains were read from a single sample in a study of cytomegalovirus exposure and HLA in healthy donors. TCRdb's table, derived via immunoSEQ multiplex PCR, lists solely in-frame clones and lacks some. The sample holds around 150,000 clones, almost 80% seen once. Sequenced: PBMCs. These receptor sequences come from a woman younger than 45 in good health and CMV-seronegative. The CDR3 runs from the conserved cysteine through the conserved F or W. D genes are given only for firm matches. Clone sizes are given selectively: once, few, many, or a class where the clone is expanded.

d_call: TRBD1; clone_size: -; j_call: TRBJ1-1; v_call: TRBV29-1; cdr3_nt: TGCAGCGTTGAACCGACAGGGCAGTTCGCCACTGAAGCTTTCTTT; cdr3_aa: CSVEPTGQFATEAFF
d_call: TRBD1; clone_size: -; j_call: TRBJ1-1; v_call: TRBV19; cdr3_nt: TGTGCCAGTGGGGTTTCGAGGACAGGGACTGAAGCTTTCTTT; cdr3_aa: CASGVSRTGTEAFF
d_call: -; clone_size: -; j_call: TRBJ1-2; v_call: TRBV6-5; cdr3_nt: TGTGCCAGCAGTTTATCAGGTCGCGGCTACACCTTC; cdr3_aa: CASSLSGRGYTF
d_call: TRBD1; clone_size: -; j_call: TRBJ2-7; v_call: TRBV19; cdr3_nt: TGTGCCAGTCGCCCCGCGGCAGGGGGAGCCTACGAGCAGTACTTC; cdr3_aa: CASRPAAGGAYEQYF
d_call: -; clone_size: -; j_call: TRBJ2-5; v_call: TRBV9; cdr3_nt: TGTGCCAGCAGCGTAGCCCCTCTGGCGGGGGCTAACCAAGAGACCCAGTACTTC; cdr3_aa: CASSVAPLAGANQETQYF
d_call: -; clone_size: -; j_call: TRBJ1-1; v_call: TRBV30; cdr3_nt: TGTGCCTGGAGTGTAGGGGGGGTTCAAACTGAAGCTTTCTTT; cdr3_aa: CAWSVGGVQTEAFF
d_call: -; clone_size: -; j_call: TRBJ2-1; v_call: TRBV5-8; cdr3_nt: TGTGCCAGCAGCAACCCAGTCCCCGGAGGGGAGCAGTTCTTC; cdr3_aa: CASSNPVPGGEQFF
d_call: -; clone_size: -; j_call: TRBJ1-4; v_call: TRBV5-1; cdr3_nt: TGCGCCAGCAGCCCCACGCAGGGCCAGACGAAACTGTTTTTT; cdr3_aa: CASSPTQGQTKLFF
d_call: -; clone_size: few; j_call: TRBJ1-1; v_call: TRBV13; cdr3_nt: TGTGCCAGCAGTCCCGACAGTTCCACTGAAGCTTTCTTT; cdr3_aa: CASSPDSSTEAFF
d_call: -; clone_size: -; j_call: TRBJ1-5; v_call: TRBV5-4; cdr3_nt: TGTGCCAGCAGTAGCGGATTCAATCAGCCCCAGCATTTT; cdr3_aa: CASSSGFNQPQHF
d_call: -; clone_size: -; j_call: TRBJ2-7; v_call: TRBV7-6; cdr3_nt: TGTGCCAGCAGCTTAGCAGGGGGTTCCTACGAGCAGTACTTC; cdr3_aa: CASSLAGGSYEQYF
d_call: TRBD1; clone_size: -; j_call: TRBJ1-1; v_call: TRBV6-5; cdr3_nt: TGTGCCAGCAGAACCCCGGGACAGGAGAACACTGAAGCTTTCTTT; cdr3_aa: CASRTPGQENTEAFF
d_call: TRBD1; clone_size: -; j_call: TRBJ2-7; v_call: TRBV7-8; cdr3_nt: TGTGCGGACAGGGGGGATTCCTACGAGCAGTACTTC; cdr3_aa: CADRGDSYEQYF
d_call: -; clone_size: medium-sized; j_call: TRBJ1-1; v_call: TRBV6-6; cdr3_nt: TGTGCCAGCAGTCTCTTTCAACGGGGGGCTTTCTTT; cdr3_aa: CASSLFQRGAFF
d_call: -; clone_size: -; j_call: TRBJ2-7; v_call: TRBV29-1; cdr3_nt: TGCAGCGCCAAACCCGGGAATGTCGGGTACGAGCAGTACTTC; cdr3_aa: CSAKPGNVGYEQYF
d_call: TRBD2; clone_size: few; j_call: TRBJ2-1; v_call: TRBV12-5; cdr3_nt: TGTGCTAGTGGTTCCCGCGGGAGCTCCTACAATGAGCAGTTCTTC; cdr3_aa: CASGSRGSSYNEQFF
d_call: -; clone_size: -; j_call: TRBJ2-1; v_call: TRBV27; cdr3_nt: TGTGCCAGCAGTCCCCAGGGGAGTCCCTACAATGAGCAGTTCTTC; cdr3_aa: CASSPQGSPYNEQFF